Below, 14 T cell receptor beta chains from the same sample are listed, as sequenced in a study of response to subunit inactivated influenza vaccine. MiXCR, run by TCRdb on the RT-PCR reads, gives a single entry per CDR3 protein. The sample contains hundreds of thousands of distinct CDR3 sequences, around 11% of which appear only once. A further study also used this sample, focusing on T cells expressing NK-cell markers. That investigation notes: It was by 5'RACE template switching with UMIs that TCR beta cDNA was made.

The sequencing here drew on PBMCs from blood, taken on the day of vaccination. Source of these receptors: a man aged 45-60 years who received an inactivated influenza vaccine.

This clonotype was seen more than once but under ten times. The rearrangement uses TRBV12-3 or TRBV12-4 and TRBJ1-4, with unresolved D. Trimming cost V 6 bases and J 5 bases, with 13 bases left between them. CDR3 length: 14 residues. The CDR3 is CASSPGIPNEKLFF. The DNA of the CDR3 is TGTGCCAGCAGCCCCGGGATCCCCAATGAAAAACTGTTTTTT.

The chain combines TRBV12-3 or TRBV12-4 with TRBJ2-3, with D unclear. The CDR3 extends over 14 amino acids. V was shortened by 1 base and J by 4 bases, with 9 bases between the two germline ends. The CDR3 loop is CASSLEQVSDTQYF. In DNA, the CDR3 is TGTGCCAGCAGTTTAGAGCAGGTTTCAGATACGCAGTATTTT.

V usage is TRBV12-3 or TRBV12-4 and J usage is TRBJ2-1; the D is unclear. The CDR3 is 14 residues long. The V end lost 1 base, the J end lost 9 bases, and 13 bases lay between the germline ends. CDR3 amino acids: CASSLGADKAEQFF. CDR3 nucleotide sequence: TGTGCCAGCAGTTTAGGGGCCGACAAGGCTGAGCAGTTCTTC.

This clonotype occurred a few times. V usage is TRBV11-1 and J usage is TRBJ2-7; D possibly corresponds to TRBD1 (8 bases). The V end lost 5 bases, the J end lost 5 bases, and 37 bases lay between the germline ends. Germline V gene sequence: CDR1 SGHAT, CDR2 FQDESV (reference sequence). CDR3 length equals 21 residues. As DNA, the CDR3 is TGTGCCAGCAGCCGTACTCACCCGGGACAGGACGCAAGAACCCGGGGGGACGAGCAGTACTTC. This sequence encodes CASSRTHPGQDARTRGDEQYF.

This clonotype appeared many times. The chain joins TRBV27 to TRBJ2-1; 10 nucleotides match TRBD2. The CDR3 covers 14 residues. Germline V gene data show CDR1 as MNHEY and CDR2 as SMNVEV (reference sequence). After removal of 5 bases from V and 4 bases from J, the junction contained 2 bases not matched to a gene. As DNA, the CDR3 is TGTGCCAGCAGTGGACTAGCGGAATACAATGAGCAGTTCTTC. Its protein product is CASSGLAEYNEQFF.

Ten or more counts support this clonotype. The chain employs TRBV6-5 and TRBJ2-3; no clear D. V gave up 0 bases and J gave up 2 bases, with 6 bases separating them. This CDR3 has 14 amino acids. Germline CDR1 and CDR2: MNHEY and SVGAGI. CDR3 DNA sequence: TGTGCCAGCAGTTACTCGGTAGACACAGATACGCAGTATTTT. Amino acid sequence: CASSYSVDTDTQYF.

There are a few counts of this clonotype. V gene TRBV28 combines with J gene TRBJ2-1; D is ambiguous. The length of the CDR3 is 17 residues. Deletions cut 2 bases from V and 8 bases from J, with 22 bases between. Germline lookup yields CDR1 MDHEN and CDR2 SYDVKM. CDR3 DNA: TGTGCCAGCAGTTTAGGTCCTCAGGACCCCATGGTTTATGAGCAGTTCTTC. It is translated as CASSLGPQDPMVYEQFF.

CDR3 protein: CASNKDSGSNNEQFF. CDR3 coding DNA: TGTGCCAGCAACAAAGATAGCGGGAGTAACAATGAGCAGTTCTTC. The genes are TRBV7-2 and TRBJ2-1; TRBD2 matches 9 bases. The ends lost 7 bases at V and 5 bases at J; junction bases unmatched: 9. The CDR3 spans 15 residues. Germline V CDR1 and CDR2: SGHTA, FQGNSA.

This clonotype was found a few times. The CDR3 is CASSPRREETQYF. In DNA, the CDR3 is TGTGCCAGCAGCCCACGACGAGAGGAGACCCAGTACTTC. This chain connects TRBV7-9 to TRBJ2-5, with D uncertain. Deletions cut 5 bases from V and 5 bases from J, with 12 bases between. Germline values: CDR1 SEHNR, CDR2 FQNEAQ (reference sequence). The CDR3 extends over 13 amino acids.

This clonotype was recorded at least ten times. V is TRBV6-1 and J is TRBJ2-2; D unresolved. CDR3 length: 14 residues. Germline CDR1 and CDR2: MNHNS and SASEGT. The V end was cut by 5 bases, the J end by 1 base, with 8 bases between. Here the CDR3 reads CASSPQKNTGELFF. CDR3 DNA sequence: TGTGCCAGCAGTCCACAGAAGAACACCGGGGAGCTGTTTTTT.

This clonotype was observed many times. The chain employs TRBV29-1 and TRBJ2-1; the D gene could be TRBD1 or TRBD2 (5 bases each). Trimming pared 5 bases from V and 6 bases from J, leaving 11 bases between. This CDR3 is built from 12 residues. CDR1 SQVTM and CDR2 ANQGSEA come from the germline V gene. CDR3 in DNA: TGCAGCGTTCGGACTGGGGCCAATGAGCAGTTCTTC. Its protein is CSVRTGANEQFF.

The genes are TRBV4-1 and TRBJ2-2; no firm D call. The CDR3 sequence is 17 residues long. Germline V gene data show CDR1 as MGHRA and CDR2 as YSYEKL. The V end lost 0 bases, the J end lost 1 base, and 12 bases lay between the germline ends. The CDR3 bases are TGCGCCAGCAGCCAAGAATACAGCCGCGAGAACACCGGGGAGCTGTTTTTT. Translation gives CASSQEYSRENTGELFF.

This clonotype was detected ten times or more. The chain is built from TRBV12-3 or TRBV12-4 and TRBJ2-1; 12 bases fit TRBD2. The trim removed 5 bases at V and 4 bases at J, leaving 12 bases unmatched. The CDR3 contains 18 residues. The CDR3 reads CASSPRTSGNRYYNEQFF. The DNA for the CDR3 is TGTGCCAGCAGTCCAAGGACTAGCGGGAACCGATATTACAATGAGCAGTTCTTC.

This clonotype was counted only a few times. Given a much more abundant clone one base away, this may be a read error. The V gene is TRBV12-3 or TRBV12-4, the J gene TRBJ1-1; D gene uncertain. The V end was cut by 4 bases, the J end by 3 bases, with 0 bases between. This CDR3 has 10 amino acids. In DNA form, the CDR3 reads TGTGCCAGCAGTTACACTGAAGCTTTCTTT. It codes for CASSYTEAFF.